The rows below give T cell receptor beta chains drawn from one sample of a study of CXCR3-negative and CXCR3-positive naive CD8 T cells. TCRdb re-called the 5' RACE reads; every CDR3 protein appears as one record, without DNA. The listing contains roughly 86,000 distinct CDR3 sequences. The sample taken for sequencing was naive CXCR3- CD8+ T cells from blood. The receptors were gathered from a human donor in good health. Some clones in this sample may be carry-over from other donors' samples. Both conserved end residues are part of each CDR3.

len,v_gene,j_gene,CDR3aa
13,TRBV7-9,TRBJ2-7,CASTSDRTYEQYF
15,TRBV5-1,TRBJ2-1,CASIPSGMGWNEQFF
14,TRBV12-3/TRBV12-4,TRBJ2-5,CASSLGLYQETQYF
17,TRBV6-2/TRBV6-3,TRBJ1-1,CASTSWDRGDHYTEAFF
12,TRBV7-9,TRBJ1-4,CASGQANEKLFF
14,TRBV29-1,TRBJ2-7,CSVAQTGGAGEQYF
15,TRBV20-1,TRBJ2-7,CSARADAQHPYEQYF
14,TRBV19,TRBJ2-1,CASSVERGGNEQFF
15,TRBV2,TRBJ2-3,CASSDNGGTADTQYF
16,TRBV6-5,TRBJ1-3,CASSYRPELSGNTIYF
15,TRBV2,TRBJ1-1,CASRDLDRTNTEAFF
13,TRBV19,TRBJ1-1,CASISRVNTEAFF
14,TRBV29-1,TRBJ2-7,CSAAGTGGSNEQYF
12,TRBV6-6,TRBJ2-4,CASSGAKNIQYF
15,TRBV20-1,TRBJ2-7,CSARDDSTVSYEQYF
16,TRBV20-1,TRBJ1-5,CSASGIRGDQNQPQHF
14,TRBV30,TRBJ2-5,CAWSVYRDQETQYF
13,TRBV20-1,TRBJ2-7,CSARGGWDYEQYF
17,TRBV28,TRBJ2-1,CASSRRLAGVLYNEQFF
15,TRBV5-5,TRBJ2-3,CASSFPGDYTDTQYF
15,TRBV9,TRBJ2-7,CASTEGPADSYEQYF
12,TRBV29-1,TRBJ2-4,CSVQGCKNLQYF